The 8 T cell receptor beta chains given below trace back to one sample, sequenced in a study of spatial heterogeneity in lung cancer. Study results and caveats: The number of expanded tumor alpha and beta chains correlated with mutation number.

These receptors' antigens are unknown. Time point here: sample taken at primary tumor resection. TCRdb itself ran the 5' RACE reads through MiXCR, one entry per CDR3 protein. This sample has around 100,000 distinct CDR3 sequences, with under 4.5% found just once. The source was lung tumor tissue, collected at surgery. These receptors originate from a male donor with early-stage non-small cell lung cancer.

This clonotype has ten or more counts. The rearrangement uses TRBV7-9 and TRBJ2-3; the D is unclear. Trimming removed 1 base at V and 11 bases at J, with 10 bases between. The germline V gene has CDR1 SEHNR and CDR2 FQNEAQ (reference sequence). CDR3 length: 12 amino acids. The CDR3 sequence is CASSLEKGRQYF. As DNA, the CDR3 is TGTGCCAGCAGCTTAGAGAAGGGAAGGCAGTATTTT. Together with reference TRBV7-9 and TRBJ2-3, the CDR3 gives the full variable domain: DTGVSQNPRHKITKRGQNVTFRCDPISEHNRLYWYRQTLGQGPEFLTYFQNEAQLEKSRLLSDRFSAERPKGSFSTLEIQRTEQGDSAMYLCASSLEKGRQYFGPGTRLTVL.

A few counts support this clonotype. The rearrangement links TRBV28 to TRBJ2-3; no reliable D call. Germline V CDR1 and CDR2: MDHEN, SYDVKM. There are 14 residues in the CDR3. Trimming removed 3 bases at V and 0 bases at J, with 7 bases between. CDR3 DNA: TGTGCCAGCAGTTTTTTTCGTAGCACAGATACGCAGTATTTT. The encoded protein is CASSFFRSTDTQYF.

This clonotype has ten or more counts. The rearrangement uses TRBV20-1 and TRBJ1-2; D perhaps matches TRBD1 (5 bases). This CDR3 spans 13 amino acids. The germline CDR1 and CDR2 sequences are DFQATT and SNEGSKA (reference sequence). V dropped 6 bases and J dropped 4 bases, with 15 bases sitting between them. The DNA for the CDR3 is TGCAGTGCCCGGGACTCCTCCCTCTATGGCTACACCTTC. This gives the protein CSARDSSLYGYTF.

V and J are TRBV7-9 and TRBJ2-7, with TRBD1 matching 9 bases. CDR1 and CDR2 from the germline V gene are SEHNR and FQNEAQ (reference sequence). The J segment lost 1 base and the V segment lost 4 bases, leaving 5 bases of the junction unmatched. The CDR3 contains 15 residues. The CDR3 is CASSSRTGASYEQYF. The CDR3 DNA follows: TGTGCCAGCAGCTCTCGGACAGGGGCATCCTACGAGCAGTACTTC.

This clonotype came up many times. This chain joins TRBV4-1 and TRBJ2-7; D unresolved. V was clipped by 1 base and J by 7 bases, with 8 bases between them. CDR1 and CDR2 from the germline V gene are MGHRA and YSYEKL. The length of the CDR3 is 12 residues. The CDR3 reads CASSQGLGEQYF. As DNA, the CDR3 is TGCGCCAGCAGCCAAGGACTCGGAGAGCAGTACTTC.

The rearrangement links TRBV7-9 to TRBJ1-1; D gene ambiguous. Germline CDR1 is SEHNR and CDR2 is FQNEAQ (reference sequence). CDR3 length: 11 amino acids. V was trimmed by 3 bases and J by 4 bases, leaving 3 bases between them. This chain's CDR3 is CASSFFTEAFF. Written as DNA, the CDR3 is TGTGCCAGCAGCTTTTTCACTGAAGCTTTCTTT. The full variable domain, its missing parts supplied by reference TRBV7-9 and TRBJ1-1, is DTGVSQNPRHKITKRGQNVTFRCDPISEHNRLYWYRQTLGQGPEFLTYFQNEAQLEKSRLLSDRFSAERPKGSFSTLEIQRTEQGDSAMYLCASSFFTEAFFGQGTRLTVV.

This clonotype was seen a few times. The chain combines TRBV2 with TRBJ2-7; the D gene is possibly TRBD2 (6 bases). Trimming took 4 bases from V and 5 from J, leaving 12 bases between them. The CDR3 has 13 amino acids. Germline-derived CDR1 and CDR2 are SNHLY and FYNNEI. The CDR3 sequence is CASSVGGDNEQYF. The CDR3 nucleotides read TGTGCCAGCAGTGTCGGGGGTGACAACGAGCAGTACTTC.

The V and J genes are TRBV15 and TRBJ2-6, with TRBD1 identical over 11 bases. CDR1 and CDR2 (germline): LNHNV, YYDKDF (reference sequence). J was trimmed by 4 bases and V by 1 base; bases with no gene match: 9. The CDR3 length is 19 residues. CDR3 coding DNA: TGTGCCACCAGCAGAGCCGTCGGACAGGGGGCGTTCGGGGCCAACGTCCTGACTTTC. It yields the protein CATSRAVGQGAFGANVLTF. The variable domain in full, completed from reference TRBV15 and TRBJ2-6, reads DAMVIQNPRYQVTQFGKPVTLSCSQTLNHNVMYWYQQKSSQAPKLLFHYYDKDFNNEADTPDNFQSRRPNTSFCFLDIRSPGLGDTAMYLCATSRAVGQGAFGANVLTFGAGSRLTVL.